This TCR beta chain was sequenced for a study of blood T cell repertoires in COVID-19. Whole-study context: The United States, Italy and Spain supplied acute and convalescent COVID-19 samples. PBMCs, B-cell-depleted T cells, or T cells provided the cDNA or gDNA that made up the material.

Original data processing: Counts of nucleated cells, estimated from reference gene primer amplification, were obtained. Sequencing was performed with immunoSEQ multiplex PCR; in TCRdb, only in-frame clones are kept and a portion is missing. V, J and clone size were drawn from that table, and D and trimming were deduced from the DNA. The sample has 90,000 or so clones; around 87% are singletons. Sequenced material: peripheral blood. The sequence derives from a human donor in a cohort sampled during active COVID-19.

The CDR3 loop reads CASSYETGEAFF. Here the CDR3 DNA reads TGTGCCAGCAGTTACGAAACAGGTGAAGCTTTCTTT. The chain is built from TRBV6-5 and TRBJ1-1; tentative D call: TRBD1 (5 bases). There are 12 residues in the CDR3. Germline CDR1 MNHEY, CDR2 SVGAGI. V was cut by 2 bases and J by 7 bases, with 8 bases left in between.